The 32 T cell receptor beta chains given below trace back to one sample, sequenced in a study of tumor-infiltrating lymphocytes in localized non-small cell lung cancer. Some clones are missing from TCRdb's copy, which holds only in-frame ones; the method was immunoSEQ multiplex PCR. The sample has about 9,700 clones, approximately 80% seen once. Input material: lung tumor tissue. The receptor source for this set is a human donor with non-small cell lung cancer.

The chain is built from TRBV11-2 and TRBJ2-7; D perhaps matches TRBD2 (6 bases). Germline V CDR1 and CDR2: SGHAT, FQNNGV. The CDR3 is 16 residues long. V was clipped by 2 bases and J by 7 bases, with 21 bases between them. CDR3 protein: CASSLFLASVSGEQYF. The CDR3 DNA sequence: TGTGCCAGCAGCTTATTTTTAGCTAGCGTCTCGGGGGAGCAGTACTTC.

The J gene is TRBJ2-2, the V gene TRBV5-1, with TRBD1 matching over 8 bases. The CDR3 contains 16 residues. V dropped 0 bases and J dropped 4; count of bases not matched to a gene: 5. The germline V gene encodes CDR1 SGHRS and CDR2 YFSETQ. CDR3 in DNA: TGCGCCAGCAGCTTGGCACCGACAGGGGCCACCGGGGAGCTGTTTTTT. Its protein is CASSLAPTGATGELFF.

This clone was seen more than once but under ten times. This sequence joins TRBV19 and TRBJ1-1; 10 nucleotides line up with TRBD1. V trimming: 7 bases; J trimming: 5 bases; junction bases outside the gene matches: 13. CDR3 length equals 16 residues. CDR1 and CDR2 from the germline V gene are LNHDA and SQIVND (reference sequence). In nucleotides, the CDR3 is TGTGCCAGTAATTTTCCCGGGACAGGGGAAAGAACTGAAGCTTTCTTT. Protein: CASNFPGTGERTEAFF.

V gene TRBV5-1 combines with J gene TRBJ2-5, with D uncertain. This CDR3 is 12 amino acids long. V lost 5 bases, J lost 1 base, and 6 bases lay in between. CDR1 and CDR2 (germline): SGHRS, YFSETQ. The CDR3 DNA follows: TGCGCCAGCAGGGGTGTCCAAGAGACCCAGTACTTC. Translation: CASRGVQETQYF. The complete variable domain, with remaining parts taken from reference TRBV5-1 and TRBJ2-5, reads KAGVTQTPRYLIKTRGQQVTLSCSPISGHRSVSWYQQTPGQGLQFLFEYFSETQRNKGNFPGRFSGRQFSNSRSEMNVSTLELGDSALYLCASRGVQETQYFGPGTRLLVL.

The chain uses TRBV27 and TRBJ2-1, with TRBD2 as a possible D gene (5 bases). CDR3 length: 17 amino acids. The germline V gene has CDR1 MNHEY and CDR2 SMNVEV (reference sequence). V lost 1 base and J 6 bases, leaving 19 bases between the germline ends. The CDR3 nucleotides read TGTGCCAGCAGTTTATTCAGCCGTCCCGGGGTGGGCAATGAGCAGTTCTTC. It translates to CASSLFSRPGVGNEQFF.

The rearrangement uses TRBV19 and TRBJ1-2; D possibly corresponds to TRBD1 (6 bases). V was cut by 2 bases and J by 2 bases, with 21 bases left in between. The CDR3 extends over 18 amino acids. Germline CDR1 is LNHDA and CDR2 is SQIVND (reference sequence). CDR3 sequence (DNA): TGTGCCAGTAGTATAAGGGGGACATCGTCTCGCTTGAACTATGGCTACACCTTC. Translating it yields CASSIRGTSSRLNYGYTF.

The rearrangement joins TRBV5-1 to TRBJ2-7; the match to TRBD2 covers 7 bases. The V gene's germline CDR1 is SGHRS and CDR2 YFSETQ. V lost 0 bases to trimming and J lost 7 bases; unmatched junction nucleotides: 10. The CDR3 extends over 15 amino acids. The CDR3 protein is CASSLALADLREQYF. The DNA for the CDR3 is TGCGCCAGCAGCTTGGCTCTAGCGGACCTACGGGAGCAGTACTTC.

This chain connects TRBV9 to TRBJ1-1; D is ambiguous. Trimming left V 7 bases short and J 0 bases short, with 10 bases between. CDR1 and CDR2 (germline): SGDLS, YYNGEE. The CDR3 runs to 13 residues. CDR3 protein: CASGRWVNTEAFF. The CDR3, as DNA: TGTGCCAGCGGGAGGTGGGTGAACACTGAAGCTTTCTTT.

The chain links TRBV6-5 to TRBJ2-1; 10 bases fit TRBD1. The V gene's germline CDR1 is MNHEY and CDR2 SVGAGI. The CDR3 consists of 15 residues. V lost 2 bases to trimming and J lost 8 bases; unmatched junction nucleotides: 6. The CDR3 DNA reads as TGTGCCAGCAGTTACCGGACAGGGGGTATGGATGAGCAGTTCTTC. Translated, it gives CASSYRTGGMDEQFF.

This clone has only one observation. J is TRBJ1-3 and V is TRBV5-4; D is possibly TRBD1 (5 bases). The CDR3 length is 17 residues. Germline V gene sequence: CDR1 SGHNT, CDR2 YYREEE (reference sequence). Trimming removed 4 bases from V and 0 bases from J, with 17 bases in between. The CDR3 here is CASSTDGTLYSGNTIYF. The CDR3 DNA follows: TGTGCCAGCAGCACGGACGGGACCTTATACTCTGGAAACACCATATATTTT.

The table lists this clone with a few counts. This chain uses TRBV28 with TRBJ1-1; D is unclear. Germline V gene sequence: CDR1 MDHEN, CDR2 SYDVKM. Trimming took 5 bases from V and 0 from J, leaving 16 bases between them. This CDR3 has 16 residues. Here the CDR3 DNA reads TGTGCCAGCAGTCCCGGCGACCTCATAGTGAACACTGAAGCTTTCTTT. Translation: CASSPGDLIVNTEAFF.

The chain joins TRBV4-1 to TRBJ2-3; D is uncertain. The length of the CDR3 is 15 residues. Deletions cut 1 base from V and 2 bases from J, with 10 bases between. Germline V gene data show CDR1 as MGHRA and CDR2 as YSYEKL. DNA for the CDR3: TGCGCCAGCAGCCAAGGGTACATCGACACAGATACGCAGTATTTT. Encoded protein: CASSQGYIDTDTQYF.

The chain uses TRBV6-5 and TRBJ1-2; 7 nucleotides line up with TRBD1. CDR3 length: 15 residues. The V gene's germline CDR1 is MNHEY and CDR2 SVGAGI. V dropped 6 bases and J dropped 0; count of bases not matched to a gene: 7. CDR3 region: CASSPRQGANYGYTF. DNA of the CDR3: TGTGCCAGCAGCCCCCGACAGGGAGCTAACTATGGCTACACCTTC.

V and J are TRBV30 and TRBJ2-2, with 10 bases fitting TRBD2. Germline V CDR1 and CDR2: GTSNPN, SVGIG (reference sequence). The CDR3 is 17 amino acids. The J segment lost 3 bases and the V segment lost 5 bases, leaving 12 bases of the junction unmatched. CDR3 nucleotides: TGTGCCTGGGCACGGGGTCCTAGCGGGAGTTACACCGGGGAGCTGTTTTTT. This codes for CAWARGPSGSYTGELFF.

The rearrangement joins TRBV5-1 to TRBJ2-1, with TRBD2 matching 12 bases. V shed 4 bases, J shed 8 bases, and the junction held 7 bases outside the gene matches. Germline V gene data show CDR1 as SGHRS and CDR2 as YFSETQ. The CDR3 is 15 amino acids. The CDR3 sequence: CASSPGTSGFDEQFF. DNA of the CDR3: TGCGCCAGCAGCCCCGGGACTAGCGGGTTTGATGAGCAGTTCTTC.

The rearrangement links TRBV5-1 to TRBJ2-2; TRBD2 is a possible D gene (5 bases). The V and J ends lost 0 bases and 6 bases respectively, with 9 bases between them. Germline V gives CDR1 SGHRS, CDR2 YFSETQ. The CDR3 is made up of 14 amino acids. CDR3: CASSLAGDAGELFF. CDR3 in DNA: TGCGCCAGCAGCTTGGCCGGGGATGCCGGGGAGCTGTTTTTT.

This sequence joins TRBV5-6 and TRBJ2-3; 9 bases map to TRBD1. This CDR3 contains 16 residues. Germline CDR1 SGHDT, CDR2 YYEEEE. The V gene end was trimmed by 4 bases and the J gene end by 6 bases; junction bases not matched to a gene: 12. The CDR3 bases are TGTGCCAGCAGCCTTTTGGGACAGGGAGTTTTGGATACGCAGTATTTT. This gives the protein CASSLLGQGVLDTQYF.

V gene TRBV10-2 combines with J gene TRBJ2-7; the D gene is possibly TRBD2 (5 bases). The CDR3 length is 15 residues. The germline CDR1 and CDR2 sequences are WSHSY and SAAADI. The germline V and J ends were trimmed by 6 bases and 0 bases, with 15 bases remaining between them. This CDR3 reads CASRTGSQSSYEQYF. CDR3 DNA: TGCGCCAGCAGGACGGGGTCCCAAAGCTCCTACGAGCAGTACTTC.

The chain joins TRBV9 to TRBJ2-7; 8 positions match TRBD1. This CDR3 is 14 amino acids long. Germline CDR1 is SGDLS and CDR2 is YYNGEE. The trim removed 0 bases at V and 5 bases at J, leaving 4 bases unmatched. As DNA, the CDR3 is TGTGCCAGCAGCGTAGTTGAACAGGGGGACGAGCAGTACTTC. Translation gives CASSVVEQGDEQYF. Looking up the rest from reference TRBV9 and TRBJ2-7 gives the full variable domain: DSGVTQTPKHLITATGQRVTLRCSPRSGDLSVYWYQQSLDQGLQFLIQYYNGEERAKGNILERFSAQQFPDLHSELNLSSLELGDSALYFCASSVVEQGDEQYFGPGTRLTVT.

The chain has TRBV9 and TRBJ2-3; 10 nucleotides line up with TRBD2. Germline V gene lookup returns CDR1 SGDLS and CDR2 YYNGEE. Losses at the gene ends were 3 bases for V and 1 base for J; bases not matched to a gene: 11. The CDR3 has 18 residues. The CDR3 DNA follows: TGTGCCAGCAGCGCTTCCGAGCGGGGGGGGTCCCGCACAGATACGCAGTATTTT. Protein: CASSASERGGSRTDTQYF.

The chain carries TRBV4-2 and TRBJ2-1; 9 nucleotides line up with TRBD2. This CDR3 contains 15 residues. Germline V gene lookup returns CDR1 LGHNA and CDR2 YNFKEQ. With 4 bases clipped from V and 9 bases from J, the junction kept 10 bases outside the gene matches. The CDR3 sequence: CASSPFAGGSGEQFF. CDR3 bases: TGTGCCAGCAGCCCCTTTGCGGGAGGGTCAGGTGAGCAGTTCTTC.

Only a few counts were recorded for this clone. This chain uses TRBV28 with TRBJ2-7, with D perhaps given as TRBD1 or TRBD2 (5 bases each). Per the germline V gene, CDR1 is MDHEN and CDR2 is SYDVKM. The germline V and J ends were trimmed by 7 bases and 4 bases, with 14 bases remaining between them. This CDR3 spans 13 amino acids. CDR3 loop: CASKSRDRYEQYF. The CDR3 DNA follows: TGTGCCAGCAAGTCCCGGGACCGTTACGAGCAGTACTTC.

CDR3 amino acids: CAISDPGTGLTGELFF. CDR3 nucleotide sequence: TGTGCCATCAGTGACCCGGGGACAGGTCTCACCGGGGAGCTGTTTTTT. The chain couples TRBV10-3 to TRBJ2-2; TRBD1 matches at 8 bases. The germline gives CDR1 ENHRY, CDR2 SYGVKD. The CDR3 consists of 16 residues. V shed 3 bases and J 4 bases; nucleotides not matched to a gene: 7.

The V call is TRBV30, the J call TRBJ1-4; tentative D call: TRBD1 (6 bases). This CDR3 is built from 15 residues. Germline V lookup: CDR1 GTSNPN, CDR2 SVGIG (reference sequence). V was shortened by 3 bases and J by 8 bases, with 19 bases between the two germline ends. CDR3 in DNA: TGTGCCTGGAGCCCAGGTTGGGAGGGGGGCGAAAAACTGTTTTTT. It specifies CAWSPGWEGGEKLFF.

The chain couples TRBV28 to TRBJ2-1, with a weak D call TRBD1 (6 bases). CDR3 size: 13 residues. Germline V lookup: CDR1 MDHEN, CDR2 SYDVKM. Between the trimmed V and J ends, which lost 4 bases and 12 bases, there was a span of 16 bases. CDR3 sequence reads: CASSSLSRQVQFF. CDR3 DNA: TGTGCCAGCAGTTCCTTATCCCGACAGGTGCAGTTCTTC.

The V call is TRBV11-2, the J call TRBJ2-7; 9 nucleotides match TRBD2. J was trimmed by 2 bases and V by 2 bases; bases with no gene match: 7. This CDR3 comprises 16 residues. Germline CDR1 reads SGHAT; CDR2 reads FQNNGV. DNA of the CDR3: TGTGCCAGCAGCTTACGCCGAGTAGCGGGAGCCTACGAGCAGTACTTC. This codes for CASSLRRVAGAYEQYF.

This clone occurred once. J is TRBJ1-1 and V is TRBV14; a weak D match, TRBD1 (6 bases). V was shortened by 1 base and J by 1 base, with 10 bases between the two germline ends. CDR1 and CDR2 from the germline V gene are SGHDN and FVKESK. This CDR3 region has 15 residues. The CDR3 loop is CASSQGGQRNTEAFF. DNA of the CDR3: TGTGCCAGCAGCCAAGGGGGGCAGAGGAACACTGAAGCTTTCTTT.

The chain couples TRBV6-1 to TRBJ2-3; 8 bases are shared with TRBD2. In germline, CDR1 is MNHNS, CDR2 SASEGT. The CDR3 sequence is 15 residues long. V trimming: 7 bases; J trimming: 3 bases; junction bases outside the gene matches: 9. CDR3 DNA sequence: TGTGCCAGCACTCCCGGGGGGGCCAGGACAGATACGCAGTATTTT. It specifies CASTPGGARTDTQYF.

V gene TRBV10-3 combines with J gene TRBJ2-7; D may correspond to TRBD1 or TRBD2 (5 bases each). This CDR3 is built from 11 residues. Germline loops: CDR1 ENHRY, CDR2 SYGVKD. Trimming left V 8 bases short and J 7 bases short, with 12 bases between. CDR3 nucleotide sequence: TGTGCCATCGAGGGGTCAGGGGAGCAGTACTTC. Translated: CAIEGSGEQYF.

To note about this clone: Mismatch with germline at one junction end may stem from a read error. The rearrangement links TRBV7-7 to TRBJ2-3, with TRBD2 matching over 14 bases. The CDR3 totals 16 residues. The germline gives CDR1 SSHAT, CDR2 FNYEAQ (reference sequence). CDR3 nucleotides: TGTGCTAGCAGCGCGACTAGCGGGGGGGCGAGAGATACGCAGTATTTT. It codes for CASSATSGGARDTQYF.

This clone was seen only a few times. The chain couples TRBV10-3 to TRBJ2-7, with D perhaps TRBD2 (6 bases). The germline V gene encodes CDR1 ENHRY and CDR2 SYGVKD. V was trimmed by 6 bases and J by 0 bases, leaving 12 bases between them. The CDR3 sequence is 14 residues long. The chain's CDR3 is CAIRAGTGSYEQYF. In nucleotides, the CDR3 is TGTGCCATCAGGGCCGGGACTGGCTCCTACGAGCAGTACTTC.

This rearrangement joins TRBV29-1 to TRBJ2-3; 9 bases align to TRBD1. CDR3 length equals 15 residues. Trimming at V came to 6 bases and at J to 6 bases, leaving 13 bases not matched to a gene. CDR1 and CDR2 from the germline V gene are SQVTM and ANQGSEA. CDR3 coding DNA: TGCAGCGTCCGTGGGACAGGGTGGGACTTGGATACGCAGTATTTT. Translating gives CSVRGTGWDLDTQYF.